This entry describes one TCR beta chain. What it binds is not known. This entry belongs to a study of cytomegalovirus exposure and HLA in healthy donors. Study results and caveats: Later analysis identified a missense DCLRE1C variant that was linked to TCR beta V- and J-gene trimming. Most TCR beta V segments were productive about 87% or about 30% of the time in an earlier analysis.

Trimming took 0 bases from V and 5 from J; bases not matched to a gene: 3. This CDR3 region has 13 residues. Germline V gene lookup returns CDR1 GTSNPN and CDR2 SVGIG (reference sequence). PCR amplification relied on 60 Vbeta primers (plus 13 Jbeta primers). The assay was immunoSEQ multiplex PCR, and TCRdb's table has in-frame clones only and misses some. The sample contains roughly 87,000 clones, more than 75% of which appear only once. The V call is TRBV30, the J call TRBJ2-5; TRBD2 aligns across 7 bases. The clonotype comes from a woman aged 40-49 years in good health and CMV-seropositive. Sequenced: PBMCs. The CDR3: CAWSVPGRETQYF. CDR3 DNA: TGTGCCTGGAGTGTCCCCGGGAGGGAGACCCAGTACTTC.